The 26 T cell receptor beta chains given below trace back to one sample, sequenced in a study of blood T cell repertoires in COVID-19. Repertoires were generated with immunoSEQ multiplex PCR, while TCRdb's copy carries only in-frame clones and drops some. The sample has 450,000 or so clones; 70% to 90% are singletons. The sample was peripheral blood. These TCRs come from a young man with COVID-19, enrolled during active disease.

The chain's CDR3 is CASSRGLAGGLTDTQYF. CDR3 bases: TGCGCCAGCAGCCGCGGACTAGCGGGAGGCCTCACAGATACGCAGTATTTT. The chain recombines TRBV10-1 with TRBJ2-3; TRBD2 agrees at 14 bases. Trimming removed 6 bases from V and 2 bases from J; junction bases left unmatched: 7. CDR1 is WNHNN, CDR2 SYGVQD, per germline (reference sequence). The length of the CDR3 is 17 residues.

The chain is built from TRBV7-9 and TRBJ1-1; D is unclear. V shed 5 bases and J shed 0 bases, with 25 bases lying between them. Germline CDR1 and CDR2: SEHNR and FQNEAQ (reference sequence). This CDR3 comprises 19 residues. DNA for the CDR3: TGTGCCAGCAGCAAACATTACTGCTCGACTGCGACCTTGAACACTGAAGCTTTCTTT. This codes for CASSKHYCSTATLNTEAFF.

This chain uses TRBV12-3 or TRBV12-4 with TRBJ2-7, with D perhaps matching TRBD2 (5 bases). The CDR3 runs 13 residues. V was cut by 2 bases and J by 5 bases, with 10 bases left in between. The CDR3 nucleotides are TGTGCCAGCAGTTTAAGGGAGCCCCACGAGCAGTACTTC. It yields the protein CASSLREPHEQYF.

The chain uses TRBV19 and TRBJ1-1, with D possibly TRBD1 on 6 matching bases. The CDR3 length is 15 residues. Germline lookup yields CDR1 LNHDA and CDR2 SQIVND (reference sequence). With 4 bases removed from V and 1 base from J, the gap between germline ends came to 13 bases. CDR3 coding DNA: TGTGCCAGTAGTAGACCGGGACAAGCGAACACTGAAGCTTTCTTT. Translating it yields CASSRPGQANTEAFF.

The genes are TRBV3-1 (or the pseudogene TRBV3-2) and TRBJ1-2; 9 nucleotides line up with TRBD1. Germline loops: CDR1 LGHDT, CDR2 YNNKEL (reference sequence). Unmatched junction bases numbered 5, after V lost 1 base and J lost 5 bases. The length of the CDR3 is 15 residues. In nucleotides, the CDR3 is TGTGCCAGCAGCCAAGGAACAGGGGGCCTATATGGCTACACCTTC. Amino acids: CASSQGTGGLYGYTF.

The chain employs TRBV7-9 and TRBJ1-5; D is unclear. Germline CDR1 and CDR2: SEHNR and FQNEAQ (reference sequence). V was pared by 0 bases and J by 7 bases, with 7 bases between. The CDR3 consists of 13 residues. Written as DNA, the CDR3 is TGTGCCAGCAGCTTAGCGGTGGGCCAGCCCCAGCATTTT. It specifies CASSLAVGQPQHF.

This clone was picked up a small number of times. V gene TRBV5-1 combines with J gene TRBJ1-6; tentatively, D is TRBD1 (5 bases). The CDR3 runs to 16 residues. In germline, CDR1 is SGHRS, CDR2 YFSETQ. V gave up 0 bases and J gave up 5 bases, with 12 bases separating them. Written as DNA, the CDR3 is TGCGCCAGCAGCTTGGAATCAGGAGGGGATAATTCACCCCTCCACTTT. Amino acids: CASSLESGGDNSPLHF.

The CDR3 loop is CATSGTSGGTDTQYF. CDR3 nucleotide sequence: TGTGCCACCAGTGGGACTAGCGGGGGTACGGATACGCAGTATTTT. The chain recombines TRBV24-1 with TRBJ2-3, with TRBD2 matching 13 bases. The CDR3 has 15 amino acids. The ends lost 5 bases at V and 6 bases at J; junction bases unmatched: 4. Germline V lookup: CDR1 KGHDR, CDR2 SFDVKD.

The V call is TRBV6-1, the J call TRBJ1-6; D is unresolved. This CDR3 is built from 14 residues. Between the trimmed V and J ends, which lost 0 bases and 12 bases, there was a span of 12 bases. Germline CDR1 reads MNHNS; CDR2 reads SASEGT. DNA of the CDR3: TGTGCCAGCAGTGAAGCGCTGCTCCCAGAACCCCTCCACTTT. It specifies CASSEALLPEPLHF.

In its sample, this clone was seen once. The V call is TRBV19, the J call TRBJ2-5; 7 positions match TRBD1. CDR3 length: 14 amino acids. J was trimmed by 3 bases and V by 9 bases; bases with no gene match: 10. In germline, CDR1 is LNHDA, CDR2 SQIVND (reference sequence). The CDR3 reads CASTDGTAKETQYF. CDR3 DNA sequence: TGTGCCAGCACCGATGGGACAGCAAAAGAGACCCAGTACTTC.

V is TRBV28 and J is TRBJ1-1; the D gene is possibly TRBD1 (5 bases). The CDR3 loop spans 17 amino acids. Trimming shortened V by 5 bases and J by 0 bases, and 19 bases separated the two germline ends. Germline loops: CDR1 MDHEN, CDR2 SYDVKM. The CDR3 reads CASSPTDPVRMNTEAFF. DNA for the CDR3: TGTGCCAGCAGTCCGACAGATCCGGTGAGAATGAACACTGAAGCTTTCTTT.

The chain carries TRBV18 and TRBJ1-1; possibly TRBD1 for D (6 bases). The length of the CDR3 is 16 residues. V lost 4 bases to trimming and J lost 3 bases, with 18 bases between them. CDR1 and CDR2 from the germline V gene are KGHSH and LQKENI. CDR3 nucleotide sequence: TGTGCCAGCTCACAGGGGCCGTGGGGGGGCTACACTGAAGCTTTCTTT. Translating it yields CASSQGPWGGYTEAFF.

The gene calls are TRBV28 and TRBJ1-2; no clear D gene. The CDR3 is 13 residues long. Trimming stripped 7 bases from V and 6 bases from J, with 15 bases between. Per germline, CDR1 MDHEN and CDR2 SYDVKM. DNA of the CDR3: TGTGCCAGCATCCGCGCGGGAGCACATGGCTACACCTTC. Translated, it gives CASIRAGAHGYTF.

The gene calls are TRBV19 and TRBJ2-7; 7 nucleotides align to TRBD1. The CDR3 is 16 amino acids. Germline CDR1 LNHDA, CDR2 SQIVND (reference sequence). J lost 6 bases, V lost 5 bases, and 16 bases had no gene match. CDR3 residues: CASSYAPTGFPPEQYF. The CDR3 DNA reads as TGTGCCAGTAGTTACGCCCCGACAGGGTTTCCCCCCGAGCAGTACTTC.

The rearrangement uses TRBV5-8 and TRBJ2-5; no definite D call. Trimming pared 2 bases from V and 5 bases from J, leaving 4 bases between. CDR3 length equals 11 residues. CDR1 and CDR2 (germline): SGHTS, YDEGEE. The CDR3 spells CASSFQETQYF. CDR3 sequence (DNA): TGTGCCAGCAGCTTCCAGGAGACCCAGTACTTC.

To note about this clone: In the same sample, other DNA sequences code for this CDR3. This rearrangement joins TRBV27 to TRBJ1-6, with D possibly TRBD1 on 5 matching bases. The CDR3 runs 12 residues. From germline, CDR1 is MNHEY and CDR2 SMNVEV (reference sequence). V lost 6 bases and J 7 bases, leaving 7 bases between the germline ends. CDR3: CASSSGNSPLHF. CDR3 bases: TGTGCCAGCAGCTCAGGGAATTCACCCCTCCACTTT.

This clone was detected ten times or more. The same CDR3 is also encoded by other DNA sequences in this sample. CDR3 region: CASSYSQNTEAFF. CDR3 in DNA: TGTGCCAGCTCTTACAGTCAGAACACTGAAGCTTTCTTT. The J gene is TRBJ1-1, the V gene TRBV6-6, with unresolved D. Germline V lookup: CDR1 MNHNY, CDR2 SVGAGI (reference sequence). This CDR3 contains 13 residues. V shed 8 bases and J shed 1 base, with 11 bases lying between them.

The genes are TRBV24-1 and TRBJ2-5; 7 positions agree with TRBD1. V lost 0 bases, J lost 4 bases, and 7 bases stayed unmatched. The germline gives CDR1 KGHDR, CDR2 SFDVKD. The CDR3 length is 16 residues. In DNA, the CDR3 is TGTGCCACCAGTGATTTGGTGAGGGGGCGCGGAGAGACCCAGTACTTC. Encoded protein: CATSDLVRGRGETQYF.

The chain joins TRBV5-1 to TRBJ2-5; D unresolved. This CDR3 spans 12 amino acids. Germline V lookup: CDR1 SGHRS, CDR2 YFSETQ. Trimming removed 5 bases from V and 3 bases from J, with 8 bases in between. CDR3 sequence reads: CASRLAEETQYF. DNA of the CDR3: TGCGCCAGCAGGCTCGCGGAAGAGACCCAGTACTTC.

This chain links TRBV6-5 with TRBJ2-3; TRBD2 matches at 7 bases. The germline V gene encodes CDR1 MNHEY and CDR2 SVGAGI. V gave up 10 bases and J gave up 4 bases; unmatched junction bases: 14. This CDR3 contains 15 residues. In DNA form, the CDR3 reads TGTGCCACCCGAGGCAGCGGGGACTTGGCAGATACGCAGTATTTT. This translates into CATRGSGDLADTQYF.

This chain connects TRBV2 to TRBJ2-2; D may be TRBD1 (5 bases). The CDR3 runs to 15 residues. The germline V gene has CDR1 SNHLY and CDR2 FYNNEI. Trimming removed 10 bases from V and 0 bases from J, with 15 bases in between. The CDR3 is CATTLSTANTGELFF. CDR3 nucleotides: TGTGCCACCACCCTTTCGACAGCGAACACCGGGGAGCTGTTTTTT.

The chain uses TRBV5-6 and TRBJ1-1; D is ambiguous. V was shortened by 4 bases and J by 0 bases, with 4 bases between the two germline ends. In germline, CDR1 is SGHDT, CDR2 YYEEEE. The CDR3 length is 12 residues. In nucleotides, the CDR3 is TGTGCCAGCAGCACATTGAACACTGAAGCTTTCTTT. This sequence encodes CASSTLNTEAFF.

J is TRBJ2-7 and V is TRBV6-1, with D possibly matching TRBD1 (6 bases). In germline, CDR1 is MNHNS, CDR2 SASEGT. The CDR3 covers 14 residues. The V end was cut by 3 bases, the J end by 0 bases, with 9 bases between. CDR3 region: CASSEDRVSYEQYF. In DNA, the CDR3 is TGTGCCAGCAGTGAGGACAGAGTCTCCTACGAGCAGTACTTC.

V is TRBV6-5 and J is TRBJ1-5; D gene uncertain. The CDR3 runs to 14 residues. Looked up from germline, CDR1 is MNHEY and CDR2 is SVGAGI. V lost 5 bases, J lost 11 bases, and 19 bases lay in between. CDR3: CASSPRRGLRAQHF. The DNA of the CDR3 is TGTGCCAGCAGTCCCCGTCGAGGACTCCGGGCCCAGCATTTT.

The chain joins TRBV5-1 to TRBJ1-4; 10 positions match TRBD1. There are 15 residues in the CDR3. Unmatched junction bases numbered 7, after V lost 4 bases and J lost 7 bases. CDR1 is SGHRS and CDR2 is YFSETQ in the germline V gene. CDR3: CASSERDRGGEKLFF. The CDR3 coding sequence is TGCGCCAGCAGCGAGAGGGACAGGGGAGGTGAAAAACTGTTTTTT.

This sequence joins TRBV11-2 and TRBJ2-7; D gene unclear. Trimming took 2 bases from V and 2 from J, leaving 4 bases between them. This CDR3 contains 12 residues. Germline lookup yields CDR1 SGHAT and CDR2 FQNNGV. The CDR3 bases are TGTGCCAGCAGCTTAATCGCCTACGAGCAGTACTTC. The encoded protein is CASSLIAYEQYF. The entire variable domain, with the rest obtained from reference TRBV11-2 and TRBJ2-7, is as follows: EAGVAQSPRYKIIEKRQSVAFWCNPISGHATLYWYQQILGQGPKLLIQFQNNGVVDDSQLPKDRFSAERLKGVDSTLKIQPAKLEDSAVYLCASSLIAYEQYFGPGTRLTVT.